The 20 T cell receptor beta chains presented below share a single source sample, sequenced in a study of cytomegalovirus exposure and HLA in healthy donors. The PCR employed 60 Vbeta primers together with 13 Jbeta primers. Using immunoSEQ multiplex PCR, the repertoire was profiled, and TCRdb retains in-frame clones only, with some absent. The sample yields about 140,000 clones, about four fifths seen once. The sample taken for sequencing was PBMCs. The origin of the receptors is a man aged 25-45 years in good health and CMV-seronegative.

This chain links TRBV2 with TRBJ1-5; 7 nucleotides align to TRBD1. CDR3 length: 14 residues. The trim removed 8 bases at V and 0 bases at J, leaving 4 bases unmatched. Germline-derived CDR1 and CDR2 are SNHLY and FYNNEI. This CDR3 reads CASAGQHSNQPQHF. As DNA, the CDR3 is TGTGCCAGCGCGGGACAGCATAGCAATCAGCCCCAGCATTTT.

The V gene is TRBV18, the J gene TRBJ1-1; D perhaps matches TRBD1 (6 bases). This CDR3 is 15 amino acids long. Germline V gene data show CDR1 as KGHSH and CDR2 as LQKENI. Trimming pared 2 bases from V and 2 bases from J, leaving 12 bases between. The CDR3 reads CASSPFEGVNTEAFF. The CDR3 region has the DNA TGTGCCAGCTCACCATTCGAGGGGGTCAACACTGAAGCTTTCTTT.

V gene TRBV19 combines with J gene TRBJ1-1, with 11 positions matching TRBD1. CDR3 length: 16 residues. Germline CDR1 and CDR2: LNHDA and SQIVND (reference sequence). The V segment lost 5 bases and the J segment 4 bases; nucleotides outside the gene matches: 9. CDR3 amino acids: CASSPRDRGVFTEAFF. Here the CDR3 DNA reads TGTGCCAGTAGTCCTCGGGACAGGGGGGTTTTCACTGAAGCTTTCTTT.

The chain joins TRBV5-1 to TRBJ2-1; 7 nucleotides agree with TRBD1. The germline V gene has CDR1 SGHRS and CDR2 YFSETQ. V shed 4 bases and J 0 bases; nucleotides not matched to a gene: 7. The CDR3 has 16 residues. The CDR3 bases are TGCGCCAGCAGCCCGGTGACAGGGAACTCCTACAATGAGCAGTTCTTC. This translates into CASSPVTGNSYNEQFF.

The chain uses TRBV6-5 and TRBJ1-2; D is ambiguous. V was cut by 4 bases and J by 6 bases, with 9 bases left in between. This CDR3 is built from 12 residues. Per germline, CDR1 MNHEY and CDR2 SVGAGI. The CDR3 sequence is CASSWEGDGYTF. CDR3 sequence (DNA): TGTGCCAGCAGTTGGGAGGGCGATGGCTACACCTTC.

The chain has TRBV4-1 and TRBJ2-1; D not resolved. The V and J ends lost 3 bases and 5 bases respectively, with 11 bases between them. Germline CDR1 and CDR2: MGHRA and YSYEKL. This CDR3 has 14 residues. In nucleotides, the CDR3 is TGCGCCAGCAGCCACATGAACTCAAACAATGAGCAGTTCTTC. Its protein product is CASSHMNSNNEQFF.

This rearrangement joins TRBV19 to TRBJ2-7; possibly TRBD2 for D (5 bases). The CDR3 extends over 15 amino acids. The ends were cut back, 6 bases at V and 2 bases at J, with 17 bases in the middle. The germline CDR1 and CDR2 sequences are LNHDA and SQIVND (reference sequence). CDR3 loop: CASSLSKEATYEQYF. DNA for the CDR3: TGTGCCAGTAGCCTTTCCAAGGAGGCGACCTACGAGCAGTACTTC. Combining the CDR3 with reference TRBV19 and TRBJ2-7 gives the whole variable domain DGGITQSPKYLFRKEGQNVTLSCEQNLNHDAMYWYRQDPGQGLRLIYYSQIVNDFQKGDIAEGYSVSREKKESFPLTVTSAQKNPTAFYLCASSLSKEATYEQYFGPGTRLTVT.

The rearrangement joins TRBV4-1 to TRBJ2-6, with a weak D call TRBD1 (5 bases). The V gene lost 4 bases and the J gene lost 0 bases, with 10 bases spanning the gap. The CDR3 is 16 residues long. Germline V lookup: CDR1 MGHRA, CDR2 YSYEKL. The CDR3 reads CASSRVQGSGANVLTF. The CDR3 DNA sequence: TGCGCCAGCAGCCGGGTCCAGGGCTCTGGGGCCAACGTCCTGACTTTC.

This clone has just a few counts. V and J are TRBV6-5 and TRBJ2-3, with TRBD2 matching over 8 bases. This CDR3 comprises 15 residues. Trimming cost V 3 bases and J 4 bases; bases outside gene matches: 6. Looked up from germline, CDR1 is MNHEY and CDR2 is SVGAGI. CDR3 nucleotide sequence: TGTGCCAGCAGTTATACGGGAGGGAACCCAGATACGCAGTATTTT. As protein: CASSYTGGNPDTQYF.

The CDR3: CASGLGDRFTGELFF. The DNA of the CDR3 is TGCGCCAGTGGCCTCGGGGACAGGTTCACCGGGGAGCTGTTTTTT. J is TRBJ2-2 and V is TRBV10-1; 8 nucleotides match TRBD1. V trimming: 9 bases; J trimming: 4 bases; junction bases outside the gene matches: 10. Germline lookup yields CDR1 WNHNN and CDR2 SYGVQD (reference sequence). This CDR3 has 15 amino acids.

The chain links TRBV5-1 to TRBJ2-4; maybe TRBD2 (6 bases). V was shortened by 6 bases and J by 7 bases, with 14 bases between the two germline ends. CDR1 and CDR2 from the germline V gene are SGHRS and YFSETQ. The CDR3 covers 13 residues. CDR3 loop: CASNGGGENIQYF. CDR3 sequence (DNA): TGCGCCAGCAACGGAGGCGGGGAGAACATTCAGTACTTC. Filled out from reference TRBV5-1 and TRBJ2-4, the complete variable domain reads KAGVTQTPRYLIKTRGQQVTLSCSPISGHRSVSWYQQTPGQGLQFLFEYFSETQRNKGNFPGRFSGRQFSNSRSEMNVSTLELGDSALYLCASNGGGENIQYFGAGTRLSVL.

V is TRBV5-1 and J is TRBJ2-7, with 7 bases matching TRBD1. V shed 2 bases and J 3 bases; nucleotides not matched to a gene: 2. This CDR3 comprises 13 residues. CDR1 and CDR2 (germline): SGHRS, YFSETQ. The CDR3 reads CASSFDRDYEQYF. CDR3 DNA sequence: TGCGCCAGCAGCTTTGACAGGGACTACGAGCAGTACTTC.

This rearrangement joins TRBV7-6 to TRBJ1-1; D uncertain. The CDR3 sequence is 15 residues long. Per the germline V gene, CDR1 is SGHVS and CDR2 is FNYEAQ. Trimming cost V 0 bases and J 3 bases, with 11 bases left between them. The chain's CDR3 is CASSLAGTLYTEAFF. The CDR3 bases are TGTGCCAGCAGCTTAGCCGGCACACTATACACTGAAGCTTTCTTT.

The V and J genes are TRBV28 and TRBJ1-2; D unresolved. Germline-derived CDR1 and CDR2 are MDHEN and SYDVKM. V dropped 8 bases and J dropped 8 bases, with 18 bases sitting between them. The CDR3 is 13 residues long. DNA of the CDR3: TGTGCCAGCGTTCGGCGGACTTCGGGAGGCTACACCTTC. Amino acid sequence: CASVRRTSGGYTF.

V usage is TRBV4-1 and J usage is TRBJ2-5; 10 nucleotides agree with TRBD1. The CDR3 runs 15 residues. V trimming: 5 bases; J trimming: 6 bases; junction bases outside the gene matches: 9. Germline-derived CDR1 and CDR2 are MGHRA and YSYEKL. In nucleotides, the CDR3 is TGCGCCAGCAGCACTCCGGGACAGGGGATGAAGACCCAGTACTTC. This sequence encodes CASSTPGQGMKTQYF.

The V call is TRBV5-4, the J call TRBJ2-1; TRBD2 aligns across 7 bases. There are 16 residues in the CDR3. V lost 2 bases to trimming and J lost 2 bases; unmatched junction nucleotides: 7. Germline lookup yields CDR1 SGHNT and CDR2 YYREEE (reference sequence). DNA for the CDR3: TGTGCCAGCAGCTTAACCGGCGGGACTACCTACAATGAGCAGTTCTTC. This codes for CASSLTGGTTYNEQFF.

V usage is TRBV10-1 and J usage is TRBJ2-2; 10 positions agree with TRBD2. Germline V gives CDR1 WNHNN, CDR2 SYGVQD (reference sequence). There are 14 residues in the CDR3. V lost 5 bases and J lost 6; bases outside the gene matches: 3. The CDR3 sequence: CASSSGRASGELFF. The DNA for the CDR3 is TGCGCCAGCAGTAGCGGGAGGGCGTCCGGGGAGCTGTTTTTT.

The chain joins TRBV15 to TRBJ2-7; 7 bases agree with TRBD1. Germline V lookup: CDR1 LNHNV, CDR2 YYDKDF (reference sequence). CDR3 length: 18 amino acids. V trimming: 2 bases; J trimming: 2 bases; junction bases outside the gene matches: 15. The CDR3 loop is CATSRQFNRDRRTYEQYF. The CDR3 coding sequence is TGTGCCACCAGCAGACAATTCAACCGGGACAGAAGAACCTACGAGCAGTACTTC.

This sequence joins TRBV28 and TRBJ2-7; 10 bases line up with TRBD1. The CDR3 length is 16 residues. Losses at the gene ends were 5 bases for V and 1 base for J; bases not matched to a gene: 8. Germline V CDR1 and CDR2: MDHEN, SYDVKM. The CDR3 spells CASSEPGQGRSYEQYF. The CDR3 DNA reads TGTGCCAGCAGTGAACCGGGACAGGGGAGGTCCTACGAGCAGTACTTC.

The chain has TRBV6-1 and TRBJ1-5; TRBD1 agrees at 7 bases. The length of the CDR3 is 14 residues. V was pared by 1 base and J by 7 bases, with 4 bases of the junction left unmatched. Germline V gene sequence: CDR1 MNHNS, CDR2 SASEGT. Here the CDR3 reads CASSEDRGWQPQHF. In DNA, the CDR3 is TGTGCCAGCAGTGAAGACAGGGGTTGGCAGCCCCAGCATTTT.